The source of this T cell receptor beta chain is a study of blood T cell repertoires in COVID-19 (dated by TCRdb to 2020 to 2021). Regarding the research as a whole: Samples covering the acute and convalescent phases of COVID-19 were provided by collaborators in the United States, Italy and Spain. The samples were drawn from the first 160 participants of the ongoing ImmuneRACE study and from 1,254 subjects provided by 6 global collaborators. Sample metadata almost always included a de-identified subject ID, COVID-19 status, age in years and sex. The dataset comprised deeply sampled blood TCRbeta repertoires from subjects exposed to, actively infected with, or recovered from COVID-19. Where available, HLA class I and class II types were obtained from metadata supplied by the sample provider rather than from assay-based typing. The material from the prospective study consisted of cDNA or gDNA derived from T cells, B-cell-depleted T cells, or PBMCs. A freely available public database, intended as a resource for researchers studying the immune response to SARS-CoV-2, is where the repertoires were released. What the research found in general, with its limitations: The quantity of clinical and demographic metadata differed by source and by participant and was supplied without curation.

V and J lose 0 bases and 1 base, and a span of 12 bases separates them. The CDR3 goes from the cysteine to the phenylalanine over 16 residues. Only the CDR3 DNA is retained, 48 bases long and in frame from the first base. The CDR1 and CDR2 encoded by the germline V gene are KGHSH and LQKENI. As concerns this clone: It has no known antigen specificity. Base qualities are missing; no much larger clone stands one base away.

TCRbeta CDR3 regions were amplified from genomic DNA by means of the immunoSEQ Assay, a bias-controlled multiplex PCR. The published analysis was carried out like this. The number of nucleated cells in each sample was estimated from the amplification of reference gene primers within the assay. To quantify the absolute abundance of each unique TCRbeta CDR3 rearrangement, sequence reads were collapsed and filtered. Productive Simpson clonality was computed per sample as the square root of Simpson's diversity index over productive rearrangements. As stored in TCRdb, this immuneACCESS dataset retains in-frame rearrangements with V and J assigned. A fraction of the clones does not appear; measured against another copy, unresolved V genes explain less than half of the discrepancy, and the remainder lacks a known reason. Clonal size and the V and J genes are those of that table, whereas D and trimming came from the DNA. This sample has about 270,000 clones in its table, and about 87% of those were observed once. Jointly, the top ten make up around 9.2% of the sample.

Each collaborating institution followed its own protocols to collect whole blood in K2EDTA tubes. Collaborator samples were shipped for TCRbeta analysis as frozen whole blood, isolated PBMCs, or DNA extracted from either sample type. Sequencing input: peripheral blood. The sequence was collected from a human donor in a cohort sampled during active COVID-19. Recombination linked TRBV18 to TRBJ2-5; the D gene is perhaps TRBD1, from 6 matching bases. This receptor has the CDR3 CASSPPPGTSQETQYF. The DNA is TGTGCCAGCTCACCACCCCCCGGGACATCCCAAGAGACCCAGTACTTC.